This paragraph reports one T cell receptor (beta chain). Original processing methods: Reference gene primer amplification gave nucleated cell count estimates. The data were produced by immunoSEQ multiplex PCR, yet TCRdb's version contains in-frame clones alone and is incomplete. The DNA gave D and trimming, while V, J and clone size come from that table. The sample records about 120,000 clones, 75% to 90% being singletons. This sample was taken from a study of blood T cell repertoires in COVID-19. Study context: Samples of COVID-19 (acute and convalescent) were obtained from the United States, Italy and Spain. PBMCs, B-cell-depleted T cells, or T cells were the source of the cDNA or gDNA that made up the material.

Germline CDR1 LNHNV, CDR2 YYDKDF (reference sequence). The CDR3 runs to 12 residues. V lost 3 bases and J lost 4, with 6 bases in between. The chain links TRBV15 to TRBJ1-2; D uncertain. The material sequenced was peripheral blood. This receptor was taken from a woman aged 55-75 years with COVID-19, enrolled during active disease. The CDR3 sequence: CATSRDFYGYTF. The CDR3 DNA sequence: TGTGCCACCAGCAGGGACTTCTATGGCTACACCTTC.